This T cell receptor beta chain was recovered during a study of blood T cell repertoires in COVID-19. For the study at large: The samples span acute and convalescent COVID-19 from the United States, Italy and Spain. T cells, B-cell-depleted T cells, or PBMCs supplied cDNA or gDNA.

This CDR3 spans 18 amino acids. Trimming took 6 bases from V and 0 from J; bases not matched to a gene: 10. The germline V gene encodes CDR1 SNHLY and CDR2 FYNNEI. Sequencing used immunoSEQ multiplex PCR; TCRdb keeps in-frame clones, though not all of them. Counted here are roughly 250,000 clones, more than 85% occurring once; the ten biggest clones make up approximately 2.6%. The Seattle patients, enrolled during active infection, were followed longitudinally. The V gene is TRBV2, the J gene TRBJ1-6; 8 bases align to TRBD1. This clonotype was obtained from a person aged 18 to 30 with COVID-19, enrolled during active disease. The material sequenced was peripheral blood. Written as DNA, the CDR3 is TGTGCCAGCAGCTTGACAGGGGACCCTAGCTCCTATAATTCACCCCTCCACTTT. Protein product: CASSLTGDPSSYNSPLHF.